Below are 10 T cell receptor beta chains sequenced from a single sample in a study of T cells in Graves' hyperthyroidism and ophthalmopathy. It was RNA transcripts that yielded the amplified TCR beta CDR3 regions. RT-PCR in the first round (using the HTBI primer set) targeted the TCR CDR3. TCRdb fed the multiplex PCR reads into MiXCR, producing one record per CDR3 protein. The sample lists over 300,000 distinct CDR3 sequences; approximately 14% were seen once. The sample consisted of blood. Receptor source: a woman aged 55-70 years with Graves' hyperthyroidism.

The CDR3 protein is CASSQPGTGQGYTF. DNA for the CDR3: TGCGCCAGCAGCCAACCCGGGACAGGGCAAGGCTACACCTTC. The genes are TRBV4-1 and TRBJ1-2; 9 nucleotides match TRBD1. Germline assignment: CDR1 MGHRA and CDR2 YSYEKL. This CDR3 comprises 14 residues. The V gene end was trimmed by 2 bases and the J gene end by 8 bases; junction bases not matched to a gene: 6.

J is TRBJ2-1 and V is TRBV20-1; D is unresolved. The CDR3 extends over 18 amino acids. CDR1 and CDR2 (germline): DFQATT, SNEGSKA (reference sequence). Deletions cut 5 bases from V and 4 bases from J, with 27 bases between. In DNA form, the CDR3 reads TGCAGTGCTGACTCCCCGGACGGGCCCTCCCTAAAATACAATGAGCAGTTCTTC. Translation: CSADSPDGPSLKYNEQFF.

This clonotype was found many times. The chain employs TRBV12-3 or TRBV12-4 and TRBJ2-7, with 8 bases identical to TRBD1. V was pared by 6 bases and J by 3 bases, with 4 bases of the junction left unmatched. This CDR3 has 13 residues. The CDR3 here is CASSQGQGYEQYF. The CDR3 coding sequence is TGTGCCAGCAGCCAAGGACAGGGCTACGAGCAGTACTTC.

This clonotype appeared many times. This chain uses TRBV6-1 with TRBJ2-1; 14 bases agree with TRBD2. This CDR3 is 17 amino acids long. J gave up 6 bases and V 6 bases, and 10 bases lay outside the gene matches. Germline CDR1 and CDR2: MNHNS and SASEGT. The CDR3 loop reads CASRPRGLAGGRNEQFF. For the CDR3, the DNA is TGTGCCAGCAGACCTCGCGGACTAGCGGGAGGTCGCAATGAGCAGTTCTTC.

As to this clonotype: Since a much larger clone is just one base distant, this may be a read error. The chain joins TRBV2 to TRBJ1-4; no firm D call. From germline, CDR1 is SNHLY and CDR2 FYNNEI. V was clipped by 10 bases and J by 4 bases, with 16 bases between them. This CDR3 region has 14 residues. This CDR3 reads CATRPWASNEKLFF. CDR3 nucleotide sequence: TGTGCCACCAGGCCTTGGGCTAGTAATGAAAAACTGTTTTTT.

This clonotype was observed at least ten times. The chain carries TRBV30 and TRBJ1-1; no clear D. This CDR3 contains 11 residues. CDR1 is GTSNPN and CDR2 is SVGIG in the germline V gene (reference sequence). CDR3 sequence: CGVGRDTEAFF. As DNA, the CDR3 is TGTGGGGTCGGGCGGGACACTGAAGCTTTCTTT.

This clonotype was counted at least ten times. The CDR3 loop is CASSRTGGPLLTGELFF. CDR3 bases: TGTGCCAGCAGCCGAACAGGGGGCCCCTTGCTCACCGGGGAGCTGTTTTTT. The chain combines TRBV7-9 with TRBJ2-2; the match to TRBD1 covers 9 bases. Germline trimming cut 5 bases from V and 4 bases from J; bases unmatched to any gene: 11. The CDR3 loop spans 17 amino acids. Per the germline V gene, CDR1 is SEHNR and CDR2 is FQNEAQ (reference sequence).

This clonotype was detected many times. This sequence joins TRBV12-3 or TRBV12-4 and TRBJ2-1; D possibly uses TRBD1 or TRBD2 (5 bases each). V dropped 4 bases and J dropped 7 bases, with 17 bases sitting between them. The CDR3 is 15 residues long. For the CDR3, the DNA is TGTGCCAGCAGTTATGGGGGAGAGACTTGGAATGAGCAGTTCTTC. This codes for CASSYGGETWNEQFF.

This clonotype was detected many times. This chain joins TRBV9 and TRBJ2-3; the D gene is possibly TRBD2 (5 bases). CDR3 length: 15 amino acids. Deletions cut 4 bases from V and 0 bases from J, with 12 bases between. CDR1 and CDR2 from the germline V gene are SGDLS and YYNGEE. The CDR3 nucleotides are TGTGCCAGCAGCCCGAGTCCTAGCAGCACAGATACGCAGTATTTT. Translation: CASSPSPSSTDTQYF.

There are a few counts of this clonotype. The chain employs TRBV5-1 and TRBJ2-1; 9 positions match TRBD1. Trimming took 4 bases from V and 5 from J; bases not matched to a gene: 7. The CDR3 is made up of 15 amino acids. Germline V gene sequence: CDR1 SGHRS, CDR2 YFSETQ. Written as DNA, the CDR3 is TGCGCCAGCAGCAAACCGGGACAGGGAAACAATGAGCAGTTCTTC. Encoded protein: CASSKPGQGNNEQFF.